Following are 9 T cell receptor beta chains from one sample sequenced in a study of cytomegalovirus exposure and HLA in healthy donors. Only in-frame clones appear in the TCRdb table, and some are missing; sequencing was by immunoSEQ multiplex PCR. This sample has approximately 41,000 clones; approximately 92% occur once, and the top ten carry around 3.2%. The material sequenced was PBMCs. The receptors shown here come from a man aged 18 to 30 in good health and CMV-seronegative.

Only one count was recorded for this clone. This chain uses TRBV6-1 with TRBJ2-3; 14 positions agree with TRBD2. Germline CDR1 and CDR2: MNHNS and SASEGT. The J segment lost 7 bases and the V segment lost 4 bases, leaving 4 bases of the junction unmatched. CDR3 length: 15 amino acids. The CDR3: CASSARTSGRNTQYF. The CDR3 bases are TGTGCCAGCAGTGCTCGGACTAGCGGGAGGAATACGCAGTATTTT.

V and J are TRBV7-3 and TRBJ1-5, with TRBD1 matching 9 bases. With 5 bases clipped from V and 7 bases from J, the junction kept 3 bases outside the gene matches. The CDR3 has 13 amino acids. Germline CDR1 SGHTA, CDR2 FQGTGA. The CDR3 loop reads CASSQDRGQPQHF. The CDR3 DNA reads as TGTGCCAGCAGCCAGGACAGGGGCCAGCCCCAGCATTTT. Complete variable domain (other parts from reference TRBV7-3 and TRBJ1-5): GAGVSQTPSNKVTEKGKYVELRCDPISGHTALYWYRQSLGQGPEFLIYFQGTGAADDSGLPNDRFFAVRPEGSVSTLKIQRTERGDSAVYLCASSQDRGQPQHFGDGTRLSIL.

V is TRBV28 and J is TRBJ2-7; TRBD2 matches 9 bases. Germline loops: CDR1 MDHEN, CDR2 SYDVKM. The V and J ends lost 3 bases and 5 bases, in that order; junction bases with no gene match: 5. This CDR3 contains 14 residues. CDR3: CASSFGGRAHEQYF. CDR3 in DNA: TGTGCCAGCAGTTTCGGCGGGAGGGCCCACGAGCAGTACTTC.

The chain has TRBV6-4 and TRBJ2-3, with D maybe TRBD2 (6 bases). V was trimmed by 4 bases and J by 6 bases, leaving 11 bases between them. The germline gives CDR1 MRHNA, CDR2 SNTAGT. There are 13 residues in the CDR3. This CDR3 reads CASSASGTDTQYF. CDR3 DNA sequence: TGTGCCAGCAGTGCCTCCGGGACTGATACGCAGTATTTT.

This chain links TRBV7-9 with TRBJ2-1, with D unresolved. Trimming left V 4 bases short and J 4 bases short, with 11 bases between. Germline V gene lookup returns CDR1 SEHNR and CDR2 FQNEAQ (reference sequence). This CDR3 has 14 amino acids. CDR3 in DNA: TGTGCCAGCAGCTCCATATACGGTTACAATGAGCAGTTCTTC. It codes for CASSSIYGYNEQFF.

The V and J genes are TRBV11-2 and TRBJ2-4; 10 bases line up with TRBD1. The CDR3 consists of 17 residues. Germline CDR1 reads SGHAT; CDR2 reads FQNNGV. Trimming cost V 1 base and J 6 bases; bases outside gene matches: 9. This chain's CDR3 is CASSLVGQTGGVNIQYF. The CDR3 DNA reads TGTGCCAGCAGCTTAGTGGGTCAGACAGGGGGCGTAAACATTCAGTACTTC.

The chain joins TRBV6-7 to TRBJ2-5; 7 bases align to TRBD1. TRBV6-7 is sorted into the ORF group, with uncertain function. The V gene end was trimmed by 11 bases and the J gene end by 4 bases; junction bases not matched to a gene: 13. CDR3 length: 14 residues. The CDR3 DNA sequence: TGTGCCCCCCGGGGCCAGGGGGTCCGAGAGACCCAGTACTTC. Translating it yields CAPRGQGVRETQYF.

The genes are TRBV28 and TRBJ2-2, with D maybe TRBD1 (5 bases). Trimming cost V 6 bases and J 0 bases, with 11 bases left between them. Germline V gene sequence: CDR1 MDHEN, CDR2 SYDVKM. The CDR3 is 15 amino acids. The CDR3 region has the DNA TGTGCCAGCAGAACGTCAGGGTCGAACACCGGGGAGCTGTTTTTT. Translating it yields CASRTSGSNTGELFF.

The CDR3 DNA reads TGTGCCAGCAGCTTTGGGCAGGGGAAAGGACAGGAGACCCAGTACTTC. Protein product: CASSFGQGKGQETQYF. This chain joins TRBV11-3 and TRBJ2-5; D may be TRBD1 (6 bases). V was shortened by 3 bases and J by 5 bases, with 19 bases between the two germline ends. The CDR3 spans 16 residues. Germline CDR1 is SGHNT and CDR2 is YENEEA.